Below, 11 T cell receptor beta chains from the same sample are listed, as sequenced in a study of blood T cell repertoires in COVID-19. This table comes from immunoSEQ multiplex PCR, and its TCRdb copy is limited to in-frame clones, with some not included. The sample includes 150,000 to 200,000 clones, approximately 85% of them seen just once. Sequences were obtained from PBMCs or T cells enriched from blood (not recorded which). The origin of the receptors is a man between 35 and 55 years old who had recovered from COVID-19.

The V call is TRBV5-1, the J call TRBJ2-7, with D possibly being TRBD1 (6 bases). There are 15 residues in the CDR3. The V gene's germline CDR1 is SGHRS and CDR2 YFSETQ. Trimming pared 4 bases from V and 0 bases from J, leaving 14 bases between. CDR3 nucleotides: TGCGCCAGCAGCCCGTGGACAGTCCCCTCCTACGAGCAGTACTTC. This codes for CASSPWTVPSYEQYF. Filled out from reference TRBV5-1 and TRBJ2-7, the complete variable domain reads KAGVTQTPRYLIKTRGQQVTLSCSPISGHRSVSWYQQTPGQGLQFLFEYFSETQRNKGNFPGRFSGRQFSNSRSEMNVSTLELGDSALYLCASSPWTVPSYEQYFGPGTRLTVT.

J is TRBJ1-5 and V is TRBV30, with D maybe TRBD1 (5 bases). The germline gives CDR1 GTSNPN, CDR2 SVGIG (reference sequence). Between the trimmed V and J ends, which lost 1 base and 3 bases, there was a span of 13 bases. This CDR3 is built from 15 residues. In DNA form, the CDR3 reads TGTGCCTGGAGTGGCGGGAGGGGAAACAATCAGCCCCAGCATTTT. It codes for CAWSGGRGNNQPQHF.

J is TRBJ2-2 and V is TRBV12-5, with a weak D call TRBD1 (5 bases). This CDR3 is built from 16 residues. V shed 5 bases and J shed 6 bases, with 19 bases lying between them. Germline V CDR1 and CDR2: LGHNT, FRNRAP. The DNA of the CDR3 is TGTGCTAGTGGTCCGCCACGGCCAGGGCACCCCGGGGAGCTGTTTTTT. As protein: CASGPPRPGHPGELFF.

The CDR3, as DNA: TGTGCCAGCAGTGAAAGTCGGGGGGTCACTAGCAATCAGCCCCAGCATTTT. Protein sequence: CASSESRGVTSNQPQHF. The rearrangement joins TRBV6-1 to TRBJ1-5; tentative D call: TRBD1 (5 bases). Germline V gene data show CDR1 as MNHNS and CDR2 as SASEGT. Trimming took off 2 bases at V and 0 bases at J, with 14 bases between the two ends. The CDR3 extends over 17 amino acids.

The chain recombines TRBV7-3 with TRBJ1-1, with D uncertain. Germline CDR1 and CDR2: SGHTA and FQGTGA. This CDR3 is built from 13 residues. The V end lost 5 bases, the J end lost 5 bases, and 12 bases lay between the germline ends. In DNA form, the CDR3 reads TGTGCCAGCAGCCAGGTCGGGAGGACTGAAGCTTTCTTT. Its protein is CASSQVGRTEAFF. Looking up the rest from reference TRBV7-3 and TRBJ1-1 gives the full variable domain: GAGVSQTPSNKVTEKGKYVELRCDPISGHTALYWYRQSLGQGPEFLIYFQGTGAADDSGLPNDRFFAVRPEGSVSTLKIQRTERGDSAVYLCASSQVGRTEAFFGQGTRLTVV.

The CDR3 protein is CASSRTSGGAHEQYF. The CDR3 DNA sequence: TGTGCCAGTAGTAGGACTAGCGGGGGGGCCCACGAGCAGTACTTC. The chain couples TRBV19 to TRBJ2-7; 15 nucleotides line up with TRBD2. J gave up 5 bases and V 4 bases, and 3 bases lay outside the gene matches. The CDR3 loop spans 15 amino acids. CDR1 LNHDA and CDR2 SQIVND come from the germline V gene (reference sequence).

The chain links TRBV3-1 (or the pseudogene TRBV3-2) to TRBJ2-1; 7 bases are a match to TRBD1. The CDR3 has 14 amino acids. J was trimmed by 7 bases and V by 5 bases; bases with no gene match: 8. Germline V CDR1 and CDR2: LGHDT, YNNKEL (reference sequence). The DNA of the CDR3 is TGTGCCAGCAGCACGCGTGACAGGGAGAATGAGCAGTTCTTC. It encodes CASSTRDRENEQFF.

The V call is TRBV7-9, the J call TRBJ2-7; TRBD1 matches 8 bases. V gave up 4 bases and J gave up 3 bases; unmatched junction bases: 5. The CDR3 covers 14 residues. The V gene's germline CDR1 is SEHNR and CDR2 FQNEAQ (reference sequence). CDR3 loop: CASSSTGEGYEQYF. The DNA for the CDR3 is TGTGCCAGCAGCTCGACAGGGGAAGGCTACGAGCAGTACTTC.

This rearrangement joins TRBV4-2 to TRBJ2-5; 7 bases are a match to TRBD2. The CDR3 extends over 14 amino acids. The V and J ends lost 2 bases and 3 bases, in that order; junction bases with no gene match: 3. The V gene's germline CDR1 is LGHNA and CDR2 YNFKEQ. CDR3 nucleotides: TGTGCCAGCAGCCAATTTCTAGCGGAAGAGACCCAGTACTTC. It yields the protein CASSQFLAEETQYF.

This chain uses TRBV27 with TRBJ1-5; 7 bases align to TRBD1. The CDR3 is 15 residues long. Germline V lookup: CDR1 MNHEY, CDR2 SMNVEV (reference sequence). The V and J ends lost 6 bases and 2 bases, in that order; junction bases with no gene match: 7. CDR3 protein: CASSPGTDGNQPQHF. CDR3 DNA: TGTGCCAGCAGCCCTGGGACAGACGGCAATCAGCCCCAGCATTTT.

This clone was recorded a few times. The chain carries TRBV7-2 and TRBJ1-2; 7 nucleotides agree with TRBD1. V lost 4 bases and J lost 4; bases outside the gene matches: 3. Germline values: CDR1 SGHTA, CDR2 FQGNSA. The CDR3 is 13 amino acids. The CDR3 region is CASSSTGPYGYTF. The CDR3 DNA is TGTGCCAGCAGCTCGACAGGGCCCTATGGCTACACCTTC.